This T cell receptor beta chain was sequenced during a study of CD8 T cells in ankylosing spondylitis. Study-wide points: For ankylosing spondylitis blood, a TCR beta motif of 7 or 8 highly homologous variants appeared characteristic. Reports of some motif variants in reactive arthritis synovial fluid and blood predate this one. Significant enrichment of disease-linked clones was reported in matched ankylosing spondylitis synovial fluid.

A word on this clonotype: Its antigen is undetermined.

With molecular barcodes, quantitative 5'-RACE was used to make the TCR beta libraries. TCRdb re-called the 5' RACE reads through MiXCR, storing one row per CDR3 protein. Of a few hundred thousand distinct CDR3 sequences in the sample, roughly 20% are singletons; the top ten hold about an eighth. Trimming took off 2 bases at V and 0 bases at J, with 7 bases between the two ends. Germline values: CDR1 SEHNR, CDR2 FQNEAQ (reference sequence). The CDR3 is 15 amino acids. This chain uses TRBV7-9 with TRBJ2-2; D gene uncertain. Source material: blood, either unsorted or a sorted T cell fraction (not recorded which). This TCR came from a male donor with ankylosing spondylitis or in good health (not recorded which). CDR3 in DNA: TGTGCCAGCAGCTTAAGCCTGGCGAACACCGGGGAGCTGTTTTTT. Translating it yields CASSLSLANTGELFF.